Shown below are 12 T cell receptor beta chains from a single sample sequenced in a study of molecular identifiers for immune sequencing clone quantification (dated by TCRdb to the late 2010s). Preparation of the library involved PCR. Sequenced using an Illumina HiSeq 4000. TCRdb reprocessing: public reads trimmed at Q25 with fastp, clones called with MiXCR, in-frame beta chains kept. Entries that share a CDR3 protein sequence are merged under the most common genes and DNA. A total of 490,000 or so distinct CDR3 sequences appear in this sample, 20% to 25% of them only once. 0.65% to 0.95% of the sample comes from the top ten. Sequencing was performed on naive CD8+ T cells from blood, with Jurkat cell RNA spiked in. The sample's cell subset or site, from its label and the paper: FACS-sorted CD8+CD4-CCR7+CD45RA+ naive T cells. The receptors were sampled from a human donor in good health. Some libraries in this study had Jurkat cell RNA spiked in.

V and J are TRBV15 and TRBJ1-1; perhaps TRBD1 as D (6 bases). The CDR3 is 14 amino acids. Trimming took 3 bases from V and 7 from J, leaving 15 bases between them. Germline V gives CDR1 LNHNV, CDR2 YYDKDF (reference sequence). Written as DNA, the CDR3 is TGTGCCACCAGCAGGGAACGACAGGAGGTTGAAGCTTTCTTT. It translates to CATSRERQEVEAFF.

This clonotype has at least ten counts. The chain uses TRBV3-1 and TRBJ1-5, with D hard to call. CDR3 length: 16 residues. Between the trimmed V and J ends, which lost 1 base and 6 bases, there was a span of 16 bases. Germline lookup yields CDR1 LGHDT and CDR2 YNNKEL (reference sequence). In DNA form, the CDR3 reads TGTGCCAGCAGCCAAGGGACGTCCTCATCATCTCAGCCCCAGCATTTT. This gives the protein CASSQGTSSSSQPQHF.

For this clonotype: Possible read error: a much larger clone is one base away. This rearrangement joins TRBV29-1 to TRBJ1-1, with D uncertain. The CDR3 has 11 amino acids. Between the trimmed V and J ends, which lost 5 bases and 6 bases, there was a span of 10 bases. Germline CDR1 SQVTM, CDR2 ANQGSEA. In nucleotides, the CDR3 is TGCAGCGTTATCGCGGACGCTGAAGCTTTCTTT. It yields the protein CSVIADAEAFF.

This clonotype was seen ten or more times. The chain carries TRBV7-8 and TRBJ2-3, with D unclear. The CDR3 is 14 amino acids. Per germline, CDR1 SGHVS and CDR2 FQNEAQ. The V and J ends lost 5 bases and 1 base respectively, with 10 bases between them. The CDR3 is CASSPSPGTDTQYF. The CDR3 DNA reads as TGTGCCAGCAGCCCCTCCCCGGGCACAGATACGCAGTATTTT.

The V call is TRBV27, the J call TRBJ1-1; the D is unclear. The germline gives CDR1 MNHEY, CDR2 SMNVEV (reference sequence). Trimming left V 8 bases short and J 2 bases short, with 12 bases between. The CDR3 totals 13 residues. The CDR3 sequence: CASGVVQNTEAFF. The CDR3 coding sequence is TGTGCCAGCGGAGTGGTGCAAAACACTGAAGCTTTCTTT.

V gene TRBV9 combines with J gene TRBJ2-3; D not resolved. The CDR3 is made up of 12 amino acids. V was clipped by 7 bases and J by 2 bases, with 8 bases between them. Germline CDR1 is SGDLS and CDR2 is YYNGEE. CDR3 residues: CASGPSTDTQYF. CDR3 in DNA: TGTGCCAGCGGGCCTTCCACAGATACGCAGTATTTT.

Concerning this clonotype itself: A much larger clone differs from this one at a single base, so this may be a read error. This chain links TRBV11-2 with TRBJ2-3, with D perhaps TRBD1 or TRBD2 (5 bases each). The germline CDR1 and CDR2 sequences are SGHAT and FQNNGV. CDR3 length: 15 residues. In nucleotides, the CDR3 is TGTGCCAGCAACATCCGGGACGGTGGCACAGATTCGCAGTATTTT. Its translation is CASNIRDGGTDSQYF. Supplemented by reference TRBV11-2 and TRBJ2-3, the full variable domain reads EAGVAQSPRYKIIEKRQSVAFWCNPISGHATLYWYQQILGQGPKLLIQFQNNGVVDDSQLPKDRFSAERLKGVDSTLKIQPAKLEDSAVYLCASNIRDGGTDSQYFGPGTRLTVL.

This clonotype was counted at least ten times. The chain has TRBV7-8 and TRBJ1-5, with D possibly being TRBD1 (6 bases). V dropped 7 bases and J dropped 1 base, with 26 bases sitting between them. The CDR3 totals 19 residues. CDR1 is SGHVS, CDR2 FQNEAQ, per germline. The CDR3 nucleotides read TGTGCCAGCACTCACACCGTGGGACAAGCCGACCGGAGCAATCAGCCCCAGCATTTT. It specifies CASTHTVGQADRSNQPQHF.

This clonotype was seen ten or more times. This chain uses TRBV11-1 with TRBJ2-1, with TRBD2 identical over 8 bases. The germline V gene has CDR1 SGHAT and CDR2 FQDESV (reference sequence). This CDR3 region has 15 residues. The trim removed 4 bases at V and 1 base at J, leaving 3 bases unmatched. The CDR3: CASSSTSGSYNEQFF. Here the CDR3 DNA reads TGTGCCAGCAGCTCAACTAGCGGTTCCTACAATGAGCAGTTCTTC.

This clonotype was recorded many times. The rearrangement uses TRBV10-3 and TRBJ2-3; D possibly corresponds to TRBD2 (7 bases). Germline-derived CDR1 and CDR2 are ENHRY and SYGVKD. V shed 10 bases and J shed 4 bases, with 15 bases lying between them. The CDR3 extends over 13 amino acids. CDR3 sequence (DNA): TGTGCCACCGAGGGGGAGGGCCCAGATACGCAGTATTTT. Translating gives CATEGEGPDTQYF.

The CDR3 DNA reads as TGTGCCAGCAGTTCCTTAGCGGGGGGGCGAGATACGCAGTATTTT. The encoded protein is CASSSLAGGRDTQYF. The genes are TRBV6-2 or TRBV6-3 and TRBJ2-3; 11 bases agree with TRBD2. Looked up from germline, CDR1 is MNHEY and CDR2 is SVGEGT. This CDR3 spans 15 amino acids. V was pared by 4 bases and J by 5 bases, with 5 bases of the junction left unmatched.

This clonotype has only a few counts. CDR3 amino acids: CASSSTGSPTIIYEQYF. In DNA form, the CDR3 reads TGTGCCAGCAGCTCGACAGGAAGTCCGACTATCATCTACGAGCAGTACTTC. The gene calls are TRBV11-2 and TRBJ2-7; tentative D call: TRBD1 (6 bases). The CDR3 is 17 residues long. In germline, CDR1 is SGHAT, CDR2 FQNNGV. Deletions cut 4 bases from V and 3 bases from J, with 22 bases between.